The sample holds one count of the clone carrying this T cell receptor (beta chain). Its antigen remains unknown. The sample originates from a study of breast tumors, draining lymph nodes, adjacent tissues. Broader study findings: Tumor and nontumor repertoires were significantly more similar in luminal-like than in basal-like breast cancer. Data fit most tumor T cells coming from lymph node, expanding in tumor. Tumor TCR diversity was below lymph nodes but above nontumor tissue.

Trimming removed 7 bases at V and 1 base at J, with 19 bases between. Germline CDR1 reads LGHNA; CDR2 reads YNFKEQ. The CDR3 totals 17 residues. TCRdb reanalysed the multiplex PCR reads using MiXCR and keeps one entry per CDR3 protein. The data show 20,000 to 25,000 distinct CDR3 sequences, 50% seen once. The genes are TRBV4-2 and TRBJ1-4; possibly TRBD1 for D (5 bases). This sequence originates from a female donor with breast cancer. Some clones in this sample may be carry-over from other donors' samples. The sequenced material came from breast tumor tissue. This chain's CDR3 is CASKPGTRMGTNEKLFF. The CDR3 DNA sequence: TGTGCCAGCAAACCAGGGACGCGTATGGGAACTAATGAAAAACTGTTTTTT.